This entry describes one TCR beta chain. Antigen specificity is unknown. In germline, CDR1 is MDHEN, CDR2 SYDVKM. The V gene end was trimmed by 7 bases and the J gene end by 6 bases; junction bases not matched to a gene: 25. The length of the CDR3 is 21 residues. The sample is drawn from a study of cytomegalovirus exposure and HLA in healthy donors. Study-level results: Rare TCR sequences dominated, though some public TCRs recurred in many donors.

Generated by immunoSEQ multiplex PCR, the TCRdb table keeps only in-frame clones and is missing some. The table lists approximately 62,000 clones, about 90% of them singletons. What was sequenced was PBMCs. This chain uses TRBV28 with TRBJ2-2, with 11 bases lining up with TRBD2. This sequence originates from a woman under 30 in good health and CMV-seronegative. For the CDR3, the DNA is TGTGCCAGCACCACCCCCACTAGCGGGAGAGTAGGATGGTACGGGGCCGGGGAGCTGTTTTTT. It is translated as CASTTPTSGRVGWYGAGELFF.